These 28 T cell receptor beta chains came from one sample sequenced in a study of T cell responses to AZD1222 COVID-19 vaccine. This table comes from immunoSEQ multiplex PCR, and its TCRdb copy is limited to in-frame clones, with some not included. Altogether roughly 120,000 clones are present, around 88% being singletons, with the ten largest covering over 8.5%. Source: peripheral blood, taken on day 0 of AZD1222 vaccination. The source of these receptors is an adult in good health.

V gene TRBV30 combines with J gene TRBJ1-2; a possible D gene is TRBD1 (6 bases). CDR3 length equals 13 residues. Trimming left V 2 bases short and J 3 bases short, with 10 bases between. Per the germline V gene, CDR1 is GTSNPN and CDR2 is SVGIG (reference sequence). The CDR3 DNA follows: TGTGCCTGGAGTTCTCAGGGGTACTATGGCTACACCTTC. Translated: CAWSSQGYYGYTF.

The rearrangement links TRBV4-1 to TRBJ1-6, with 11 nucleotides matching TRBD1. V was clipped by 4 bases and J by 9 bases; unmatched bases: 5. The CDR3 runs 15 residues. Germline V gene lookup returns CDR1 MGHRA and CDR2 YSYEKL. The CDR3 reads CASSPSGQGASPLHF. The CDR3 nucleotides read TGCGCCAGCAGCCCCAGCGGACAGGGGGCTTCACCCCTCCACTTT.

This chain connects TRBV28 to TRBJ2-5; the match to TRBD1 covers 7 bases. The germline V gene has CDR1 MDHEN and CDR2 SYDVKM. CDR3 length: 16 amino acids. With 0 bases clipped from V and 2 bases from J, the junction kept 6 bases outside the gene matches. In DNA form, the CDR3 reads TGTGCCAGCAGTTTATGGGTCAGGGGGTTTCAAGAGACCCAGTACTTC. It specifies CASSLWVRGFQETQYF.

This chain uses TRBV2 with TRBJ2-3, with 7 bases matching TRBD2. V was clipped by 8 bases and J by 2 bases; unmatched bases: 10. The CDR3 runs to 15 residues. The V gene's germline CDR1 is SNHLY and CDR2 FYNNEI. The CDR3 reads CASGSPSGFTDTQYF. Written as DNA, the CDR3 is TGTGCCAGCGGCAGTCCTAGCGGATTCACAGATACGCAGTATTTT.

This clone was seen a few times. In nucleotides, the CDR3 is TGTGCCACCAGCTACTACAATGAGCAGTTCTTC. Its translation: CATSYYNEQFF. This chain connects TRBV24-1 to TRBJ2-1; unclear D gene. Germline V lookup: CDR1 KGHDR, CDR2 SFDVKD. This CDR3 has 11 residues. V was clipped by 7 bases and J by 3 bases, with 3 bases between them.

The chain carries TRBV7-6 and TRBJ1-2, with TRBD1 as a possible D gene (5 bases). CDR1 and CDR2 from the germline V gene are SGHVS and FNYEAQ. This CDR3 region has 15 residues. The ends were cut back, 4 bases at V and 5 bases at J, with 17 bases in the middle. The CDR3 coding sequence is TGTGCCAGCAGCTCCCGGCAGGGTATAGGGTATGGCTACACCTTC. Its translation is CASSSRQGIGYGYTF. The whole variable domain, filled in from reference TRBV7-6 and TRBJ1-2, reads GAGVSQSPRYKVTKRGQDVALRCDPISGHVSLYWYRQALGQGPEFLTYFNYEAQQDKSGLPNDRFSAERPEGSISTLTIQRTEQRDSAMYRCASSSRQGIGYGYTFGSGTRLTVV.

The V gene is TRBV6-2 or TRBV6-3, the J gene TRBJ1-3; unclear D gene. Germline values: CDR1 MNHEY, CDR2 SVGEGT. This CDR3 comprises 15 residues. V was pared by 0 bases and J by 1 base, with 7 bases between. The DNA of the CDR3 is TGTGCCAGCAGTTACTCGACCGGGTCTGGAAACACCATATATTTT. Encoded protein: CASSYSTGSGNTIYF.

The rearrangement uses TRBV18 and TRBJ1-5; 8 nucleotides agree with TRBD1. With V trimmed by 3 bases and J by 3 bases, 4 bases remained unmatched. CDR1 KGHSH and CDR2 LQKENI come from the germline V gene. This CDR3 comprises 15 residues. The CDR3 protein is CASSPRTGNNQPQHF. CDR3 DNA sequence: TGTGCCAGCTCACCGAGGACAGGGAACAATCAGCCCCAGCATTTT.

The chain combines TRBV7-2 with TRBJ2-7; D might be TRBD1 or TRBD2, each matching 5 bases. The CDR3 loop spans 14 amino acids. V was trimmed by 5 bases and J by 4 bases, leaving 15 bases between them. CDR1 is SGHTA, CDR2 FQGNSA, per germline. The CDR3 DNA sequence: TGTGCCAGCAGCACCGAGGGCAGGGCTTACGAGCAGTACTTC. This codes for CASSTEGRAYEQYF. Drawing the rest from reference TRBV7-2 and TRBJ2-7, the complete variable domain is GAGVSQSPSNKVTEKGKDVELRCDPISGHTALYWYRQSLGQGLEFLIYFQGNSAPDKSGLPSDRFSAERTGGSVSTLTIQRTQQEDSAVYLCASSTEGRAYEQYFGPGTRLTVT.

CDR3 amino acids: CASSQDPQGANTEAFF. CDR3 coding DNA: TGCGCCAGCAGCCAAGACCCCCAGGGAGCCAACACTGAAGCTTTCTTT. The J gene is TRBJ1-1, the V gene TRBV4-3, with D possibly matching TRBD1 (5 bases). Germline CDR1 LGHNA, CDR2 YSLEER. CDR3 size: 16 residues. V lost 0 bases and J lost 2, with 13 bases in between.

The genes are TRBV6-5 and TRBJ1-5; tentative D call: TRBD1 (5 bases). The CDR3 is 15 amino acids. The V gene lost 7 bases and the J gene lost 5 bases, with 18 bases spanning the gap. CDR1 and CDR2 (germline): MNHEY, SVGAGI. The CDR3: CASKVHGADHQPQHF. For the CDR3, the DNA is TGTGCCAGCAAGGTTCACGGGGCCGACCATCAGCCCCAGCATTTT.

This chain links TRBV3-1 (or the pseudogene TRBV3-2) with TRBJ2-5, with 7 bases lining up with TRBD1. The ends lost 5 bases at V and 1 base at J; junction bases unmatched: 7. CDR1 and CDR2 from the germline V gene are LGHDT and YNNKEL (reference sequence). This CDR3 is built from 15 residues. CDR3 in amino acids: CASSKTGAFQETQYF. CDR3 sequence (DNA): TGTGCCAGCAGCAAAACAGGGGCCTTCCAAGAGACCCAGTACTTC.

CDR3 in DNA: TGTGCCAGTAGTGATGTGGGACAGGGTAGCAATCAGCCCCAGCATTTT. Protein sequence: CASSDVGQGSNQPQHF. V gene TRBV19 combines with J gene TRBJ1-5; 9 bases align to TRBD1. CDR1 is LNHDA, CDR2 SQIVND, per germline (reference sequence). The CDR3 covers 16 residues. With V trimmed by 5 bases and J by 0 bases, 5 bases remained unmatched. Full variable domain (outside the CDR3, taken from reference TRBV19 and TRBJ1-5): DGGITQSPKYLFRKEGQNVTLSCEQNLNHDAMYWYRQDPGQGLRLIYYSQIVNDFQKGDIAEGYSVSREKKESFPLTVTSAQKNPTAFYLCASSDVGQGSNQPQHFGDGTRLSIL.

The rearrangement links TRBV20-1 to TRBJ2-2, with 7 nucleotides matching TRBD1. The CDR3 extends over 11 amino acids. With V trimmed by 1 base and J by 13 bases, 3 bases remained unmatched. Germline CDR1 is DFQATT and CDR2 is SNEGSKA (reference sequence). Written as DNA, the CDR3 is TGCAGTGCTAGAGGGACAGGTGGGCTGTTTTTT. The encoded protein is CSARGTGGLFF.

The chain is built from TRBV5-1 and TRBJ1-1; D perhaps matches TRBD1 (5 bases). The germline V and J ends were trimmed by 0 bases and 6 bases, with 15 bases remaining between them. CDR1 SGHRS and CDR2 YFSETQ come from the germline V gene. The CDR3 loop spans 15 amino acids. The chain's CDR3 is CASSLARGYAPEAFF. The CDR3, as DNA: TGCGCCAGCAGCTTGGCACGGGGGTACGCTCCTGAAGCTTTCTTT.

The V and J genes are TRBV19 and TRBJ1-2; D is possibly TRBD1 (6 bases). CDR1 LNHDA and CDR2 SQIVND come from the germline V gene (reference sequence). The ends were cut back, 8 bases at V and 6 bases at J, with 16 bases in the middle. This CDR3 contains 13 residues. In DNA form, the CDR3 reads TGTGCCAGTGCGAACAGGGAGGGGAATGGCTACACCTTC. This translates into CASANREGNGYTF.

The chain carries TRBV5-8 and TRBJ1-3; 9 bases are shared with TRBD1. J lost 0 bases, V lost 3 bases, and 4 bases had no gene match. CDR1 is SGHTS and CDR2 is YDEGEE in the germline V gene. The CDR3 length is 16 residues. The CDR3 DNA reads TGTGCCAGCAGCTCGACAGGGGGGAGCTCTGGAAACACCATATATTTT. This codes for CASSSTGGSSGNTIYF.

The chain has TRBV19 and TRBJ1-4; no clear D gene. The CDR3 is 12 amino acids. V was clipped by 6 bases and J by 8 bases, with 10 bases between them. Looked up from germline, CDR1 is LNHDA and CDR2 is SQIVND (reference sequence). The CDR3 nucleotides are TGTGCCAGTAGCTCAGCCTCAGAAAAACTGTTTTTT. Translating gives CASSSASEKLFF.

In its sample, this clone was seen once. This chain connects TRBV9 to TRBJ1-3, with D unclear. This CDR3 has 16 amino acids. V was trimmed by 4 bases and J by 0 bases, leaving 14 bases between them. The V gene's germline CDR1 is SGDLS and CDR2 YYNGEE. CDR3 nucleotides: TGTGCCAGCAGCCCCCGCGCGATGAGCTCTGGAAACACCATATATTTT. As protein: CASSPRAMSSGNTIYF.

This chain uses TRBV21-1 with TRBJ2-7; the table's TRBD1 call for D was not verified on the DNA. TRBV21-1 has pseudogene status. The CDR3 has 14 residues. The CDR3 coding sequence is TGTGCCAGCAGCAACCAGACAGCTGGGTACGAGCAGTACTTC. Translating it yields CASSNQTAGYEQYF.

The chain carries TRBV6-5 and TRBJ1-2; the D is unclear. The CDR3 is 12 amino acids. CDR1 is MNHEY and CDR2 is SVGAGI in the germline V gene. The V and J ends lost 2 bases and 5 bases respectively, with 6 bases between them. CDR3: CASSYRNYGYTF. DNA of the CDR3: TGTGCCAGCAGTTACAGGAATTATGGCTACACCTTC.

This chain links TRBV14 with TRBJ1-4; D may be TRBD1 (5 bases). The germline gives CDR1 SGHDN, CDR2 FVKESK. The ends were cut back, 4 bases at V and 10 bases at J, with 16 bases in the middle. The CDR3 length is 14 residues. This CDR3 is CASSPRDGGGKLFF. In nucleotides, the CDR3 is TGTGCCAGCAGCCCCCGGGACGGAGGAGGAAAACTGTTTTTT.

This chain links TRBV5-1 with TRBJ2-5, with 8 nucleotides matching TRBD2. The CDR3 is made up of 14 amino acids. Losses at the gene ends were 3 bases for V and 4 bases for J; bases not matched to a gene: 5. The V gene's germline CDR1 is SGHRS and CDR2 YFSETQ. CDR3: CASSWKRERETQYF. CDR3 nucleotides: TGCGCCAGCAGCTGGAAGCGGGAGAGAGAGACCCAGTACTTC.

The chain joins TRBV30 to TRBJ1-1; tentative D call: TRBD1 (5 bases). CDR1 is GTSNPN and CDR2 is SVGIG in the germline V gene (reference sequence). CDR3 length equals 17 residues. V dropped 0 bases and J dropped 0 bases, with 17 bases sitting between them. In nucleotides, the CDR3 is TGTGCCTGGAGTGTACAGGCGGGGCGACAGCTGAACACTGAAGCTTTCTTT. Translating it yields CAWSVQAGRQLNTEAFF.

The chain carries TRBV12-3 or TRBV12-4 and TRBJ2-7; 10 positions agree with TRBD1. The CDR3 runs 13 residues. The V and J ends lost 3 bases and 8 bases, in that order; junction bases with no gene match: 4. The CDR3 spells CASSFGQGGKQYF. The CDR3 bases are TGTGCCAGCAGTTTCGGACAGGGGGGAAAGCAGTACTTC.

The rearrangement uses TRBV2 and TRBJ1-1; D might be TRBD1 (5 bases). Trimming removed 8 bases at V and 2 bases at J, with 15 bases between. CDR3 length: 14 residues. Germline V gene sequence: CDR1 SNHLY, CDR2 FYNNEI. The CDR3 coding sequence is TGTGCCAGCTGCCCCTGGGACGTTAACACTGAAGCTTTCTTT. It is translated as CASCPWDVNTEAFF.

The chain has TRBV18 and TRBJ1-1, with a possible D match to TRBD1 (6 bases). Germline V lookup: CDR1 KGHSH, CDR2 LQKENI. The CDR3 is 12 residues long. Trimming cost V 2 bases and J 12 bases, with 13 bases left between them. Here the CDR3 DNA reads TGTGCCAGCTCACCATGGGAGGGGGTAACTTTCTTT. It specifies CASSPWEGVTFF.

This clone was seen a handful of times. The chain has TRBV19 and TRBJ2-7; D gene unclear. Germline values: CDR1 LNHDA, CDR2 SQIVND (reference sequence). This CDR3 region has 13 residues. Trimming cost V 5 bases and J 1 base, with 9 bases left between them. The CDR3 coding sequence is TGTGCCAGTAGTTTTAAGGTATCCTACGAGCAGTACTTC. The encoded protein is CASSFKVSYEQYF.